The 8 T cell receptor beta chains listed next were all sequenced from one sample in a study of CD8+ T cells in alopecia areata. Investigators isolated RNA and reverse transcribed it into cDNA to act as the sequencing template. Generated by immunoSEQ multiplex PCR, the TCRdb table keeps only in-frame clones and is missing some. The table lists 90,000 to 130,000 clones, with no singletons. The specimen sequenced was lesional skin. These receptors came from a C3H/HeJ mouse with alopecia areata. Mice of this strain are of MHC haplotype H2-k.

In its sample, this clone was seen many times. Genes here carry mouse names. The CDR3 end falls 4 residues outside the read, so it is completed with the germline J gene. The chain combines TRBV13-3 with TRBJ2-3, with TRBD2 matching 11 bases. The V and J ends lost 6 bases and 0 bases, in that order; junction bases with no gene match: 3. The CDR3 is 15 residues long. Per the germline V gene, CDR1 is NNHDY and CDR2 is SYVADS. CDR3 residues: CASNWGGVSAETLYF. The CDR3 bases that were read are TGTGCCAGCAACTGGGGGGGCGTTAGTGCAGAA.

Concerning this clone: Genes here carry mouse names. The read falls 4 residues short of the CDR3 end, and the missing part is taken from the germline J gene. V is TRBV1 and J is TRBJ2-5, with 7 bases matching TRBD1. Germline V gene lookup returns CDR1 NSQYPW and CDR2 LRSPGD (reference sequence). This CDR3 comprises 12 residues. CDR3 in amino acids: CTCRRQGDTQYF. The CDR3 DNA, read in part, is TGCACCTGCAGGAGACAGGGTGAC.

This clone turned up a few times. Gene names and germline match the mouse. The read falls 4 residues short of the CDR3 end, and the missing part is taken from the germline J gene. The chain has TRBV17 and TRBJ2-1, with 7 bases that match TRBD1. Unmatched junction bases numbered 4, after V lost 3 bases and J lost 2 bases. Germline CDR1 and CDR2: MNHDT and YYDKIL. The CDR3 is 15 amino acids. The sequenced part of the CDR3 DNA is TGTGCTAGCAGTAGTGCCGGGACAGACTATGCT. This sequence encodes CASSSAGTDYA. The full CDR3 reads CASSSAGTDYAEQFF.

This clone showed up many times. Each gene name is a mouse one. The sequenced fragment ends 4 residues before the CDR3 boundary, so the rest is inferred from the germline J gene. This chain uses TRBV13-3 with TRBJ2-1; 14 bases are a match to TRBD2. V gave up 3 bases and J gave up 3 bases; unmatched junction bases: 8. This CDR3 contains 18 residues. Germline V gene sequence: CDR1 NNHDY, CDR2 SYVADS. The chain's CDR3 is CASSGGLGGRESYAEQFF. CDR3 DNA, as far as it was read: TGTGCCAGCAGTGGGGGACTGGGGGGGCGAGAGAGCTATGCT.

Concerning this clone: Mouse germline and gene names are used. CDR3 sequence reads: CASRHSQYSNERLFF. The part of the CDR3 DNA that was read is TGTGCCAGCAGACATTCACAGTATTCCAACGAA. This chain links TRBV13-3 with TRBJ1-4; D not resolved. The read falls 4 residues short of the CDR3 end, and the missing part is taken from the germline J gene. Germline V gives CDR1 NNHDY, CDR2 SYVADS. The CDR3 is 15 amino acids. Deletions cut 5 bases from V and 1 base from J, with 12 bases between.

This clone was detected only a few times. The listed genes are named as in mouse. Read sequence stops 4 residues before the CDR3 end, and the germline J gene provides the missing end. This chain connects TRBV19 to TRBJ2-3; unclear D gene. V was pared by 0 bases and J by 2 bases, with 13 bases between. The germline CDR1 and CDR2 sequences are FNHDT and SITEND (reference sequence). The CDR3 loop spans 16 amino acids. CDR3 bases read: TGTGCCAGCAGTATAGCTCTGGATCGGAATGCAGAA. Its protein is CASSIALDRNAE. The CDR3 reads in full as CASSIALDRNAETLYF.

A note on this clone: Gene names and germline match the mouse. The CDR3 end lies 4 residues beyond the end of the read and is filled in from the germline J gene. The chain carries TRBV1 and TRBJ1-1, with 9 bases matching TRBD1. V lost 3 bases, J lost 4 bases, and 6 bases stayed unmatched. The CDR3 length is 15 residues. CDR1 is NSQYPW and CDR2 is LRSPGD in the germline V gene (reference sequence). The CDR3 bases that were read are TGCACCTGCAGTGCTCACAGGGGGCGAGGCACA. Protein: CTCSAHRGRGT. The full CDR3 is CTCSAHRGRGTEVFF. Full variable domain (missing parts from reference TRBV1 and TRBJ1-1): VTLLEQNPRWRLVPRGQAVNLRCILKNSQYPWMSWYQQDLQKQLQWLFTLRSPGDKEVKSLPGADYLATRVTDTELRLQVANMSQGRTLYCTCSAHRGRGTEVFFGKGTRLTVV.

Remarks on this clone: Germline and genes: mouse. From the germline J gene comes the end of the CDR3, since the read stops 4 residues before it. V usage is TRBV17 and J usage is TRBJ2-3, with 8 bases lining up with TRBD2. The germline CDR1 and CDR2 sequences are MNHDT and YYDKIL. The CDR3 runs 15 residues. J lost 0 bases, V lost 5 bases, and 4 bases had no gene match. The CDR3 loop is CASSHWGRSAETLYF. The CDR3 bases that were read are TGTGCTAGCAGTCACTGGGGGCGTAGTGCAGAA.